This record covers a single TCR beta chain. This entry belongs to a study of T cells in Graves' hyperthyroidism and ophthalmopathy. On the study more broadly: It was at initial diagnosis, before any treatment, that peripheral blood was collected.

The source material, RNA transcripts, was used to amplify TCR beta CDR3 regions. HTBI primers were used for first-round RT-PCR of the TCR CDR3. One entry per CDR3 protein, called by TCRdb with MiXCR from the multiplex PCR reads. The table records 500,000 to 650,000 distinct CDR3 sequences, approximately 14% of them present only once. Trimming took off 0 bases at V and 10 bases at J, with 10 bases between the two ends. Germline assignment: CDR1 WNHNN and CDR2 SYGVQD (reference sequence). The CDR3 covers 13 residues. Uncontrolled infection, other autoimmune disease, pregnancy and lactation each barred patients from inclusion.

The clonotype comes from a woman between 40 and 50 years old with Graves' hyperthyroidism. Sequencing was performed on blood. The chain employs TRBV10-1 and TRBJ2-1, with D possibly being TRBD2 (5 bases). CDR3 in amino acids: CASSESTGKEQFF. The CDR3, as DNA: TGCGCCAGCAGTGAGTCGACGGGGAAAGAGCAGTTCTTC.